Shown below are 9 T cell receptor beta chains from a single sample sequenced in a study of T cell changes during pregnancy in multiple sclerosis. The protocol was immunoSEQ multiplex PCR, while the TCRdb copy is restricted to in-frame clones and leaves out a portion. The top ten clones hold 5% to 6% of a sample with under 40,000 clones, more than 75% of them seen once. Sequencing was performed on peripheral blood, taken in the third trimester of pregnancy. These receptors were obtained from a female donor in good health, enrolled as a control in a pregnancy study.

The chain carries TRBV28 and TRBJ2-1; the D gene is possibly TRBD2 (6 bases). Germline V gives CDR1 MDHEN, CDR2 SYDVKM. V was shortened by 2 bases and J by 2 bases, with 13 bases between the two germline ends. CDR3 size: 16 residues. CDR3 in amino acids: CASSLRRLGAYNEQFF. CDR3 coding DNA: TGTGCCAGCAGTTTACGACGACTAGGCGCCTACAATGAGCAGTTCTTC.

The chain is built from TRBV4-1 and TRBJ2-7; TRBD2 agrees at 13 bases. The CDR3 loop spans 16 amino acids. CDR1 and CDR2 from the germline V gene are MGHRA and YSYEKL. Trimming took 1 base from V and 4 from J; bases not matched to a gene: 4. CDR3 sequence: CASSQGTSGSYYEQYF. CDR3 nucleotide sequence: TGCGCCAGCAGCCAAGGGACTAGCGGGAGTTATTACGAGCAGTACTTC.

The gene calls are TRBV28 and TRBJ2-5; TRBD1 might be the D (6 bases). The ends were cut back, 3 bases at V and 5 bases at J, with 10 bases in the middle. Germline loops: CDR1 MDHEN, CDR2 SYDVKM. The CDR3 has 13 residues. The CDR3 region has the DNA TGTGCCAGCAGTTTTATGGGGGCGGAGACCCAGTACTTC. This translates into CASSFMGAETQYF.

The chain carries TRBV1 and TRBJ2-5; the tabulated D call, TRBD2, remains unverified against the DNA. TRBV1 is classified as a pseudogene. This CDR3 comprises 13 residues. CDR3 DNA: TGCACCAGCAGCCTTGGACTATCGGAGACCCAGTACTTC. Its translation is CTSSLGLSETQYF.

This chain links TRBV5-1 with TRBJ1-2; perhaps TRBD1 as D (5 bases). The V end was cut by 5 bases, the J end by 3 bases, with 20 bases between. This CDR3 region has 16 residues. Germline assignment: CDR1 SGHRS and CDR2 YFSETQ. CDR3 sequence: CASSRLSGPKDYGYTF. CDR3 DNA sequence: TGCGCCAGCAGTCGACTCTCAGGGCCGAAGGACTATGGCTACACCTTC.

The CDR3 nucleotides are TGTGCCAGTAGTACGGGGGAAGGAGGGGCCAAAAACATTCAGTACTTC. The encoded protein is CASSTGEGGAKNIQYF. V is TRBV19 and J is TRBJ2-4; perhaps TRBD2 as D (6 bases). The CDR3 length is 16 residues. V lost 4 bases and J 1 base, leaving 14 bases between the germline ends. The germline gives CDR1 LNHDA, CDR2 SQIVND (reference sequence).

The V gene is TRBV4-1, the J gene TRBJ2-7; perhaps TRBD2 as D (6 bases). CDR1 is MGHRA, CDR2 YSYEKL, per germline. The CDR3 loop spans 15 amino acids. V was cut by 1 base and J by 2 bases, with 12 bases left in between. The CDR3 loop reads CASSQGLGLTYEQYF. The CDR3 DNA reads TGCGCCAGCAGCCAAGGACTAGGTTTAACCTACGAGCAGTACTTC.

The chain has TRBV27 and TRBJ2-6; D gene uncertain. Germline lookup yields CDR1 MNHEY and CDR2 SMNVEV (reference sequence). The CDR3 has 17 amino acids. V was clipped by 5 bases and J by 0 bases, with 14 bases between them. CDR3 region: CASSRDSGLSGANVLTF. The CDR3, as DNA: TGTGCCAGCAGTCGAGACTCCGGTCTCTCTGGGGCCAACGTCCTGACTTTC.

This clone was found a few times. This chain uses TRBV2 with TRBJ1-2, with D hard to call. The length of the CDR3 is 12 residues. The V end was cut by 7 bases, the J end by 0 bases, with 6 bases between. Germline V lookup: CDR1 SNHLY, CDR2 FYNNEI. This chain's CDR3 is CASTVANYGYTF. CDR3 nucleotides: TGTGCCAGCACAGTGGCTAACTATGGCTACACCTTC.